The next 14 T cell receptor beta chains were all read from a single sample in a study of blood T cell repertoires in COVID-19 (dated by TCRdb to the early 2020s). Receptor libraries were prepared by the immunoSEQ multiplex PCR assay. The table was pulled from immuneACCESS by TCRdb, which kept in-frame rearrangements only. Such tables lose some clones; where checked, under half of the loss comes from unresolved V genes, and the rest has no known cause. This sample holds more than 150,000 clones; over 75% were observed only once. 6% to 7.5% of the sample rests with the top ten. The material sequenced was PBMCs or T cells enriched from blood (not recorded which). The receptors here all came from a woman aged 45-65 years who had recovered from COVID-19.

The chain couples TRBV28 to TRBJ1-6, with D unclear. CDR1 is MDHEN and CDR2 is SYDVKM in the germline V gene. The CDR3 has 17 residues. The V end lost 3 bases, the J end lost 0 bases, and 12 bases lay between the germline ends. The CDR3 protein is CASSLGHASSYNSPLHF. CDR3 sequence (DNA): TGTGCCAGCAGTTTGGGTCACGCTAGCTCCTATAATTCACCCCTCCACTTT.

V gene TRBV3-1 (or the pseudogene TRBV3-2) combines with J gene TRBJ2-7; maybe TRBD1 (6 bases). Germline V gene lookup returns CDR1 LGHDT and CDR2 YNNKEL (reference sequence). Trimming shortened V by 4 bases and J by 1 base, and 11 bases separated the two germline ends. The CDR3 consists of 14 residues. The DNA of the CDR3 is TGTGCCAGCAGCCGAACCAGGGGTTCCTACGAGCAGTACTTC. Residues: CASSRTRGSYEQYF.

CDR3 sequence reads: CAWRQLNTEAFF. The DNA of the CDR3 is TGTGCCTGGAGGCAGTTGAACACTGAAGCTTTCTTT. This rearrangement joins TRBV30 to TRBJ1-1, with no clear D. The V and J ends lost 3 bases and 0 bases respectively, with 5 bases between them. The CDR3 has 12 residues. CDR1 and CDR2 from the germline V gene are GTSNPN and SVGIG (reference sequence).

The rearrangement uses TRBV2 and TRBJ2-7; 8 bases agree with TRBD1. Trimming cost V 3 bases and J 3 bases; bases outside gene matches: 7. The CDR3 consists of 15 residues. CDR1 and CDR2 (germline): SNHLY, FYNNEI. The CDR3 DNA sequence: TGTGCCAGCAGTGAGGACAGGGAAAATCACTACGAGCAGTACTTC. Translating gives CASSEDRENHYEQYF.

In DNA, the CDR3 is TGCGCCAGCAGCCGGGGCGGGAGCTCTGATGAGCAGTTCTTC. It codes for CASSRGGSSDEQFF. V and J are TRBV5-1 and TRBJ2-1; 7 bases are shared with TRBD2. Germline V gene lookup returns CDR1 SGHRS and CDR2 YFSETQ. The CDR3 consists of 14 residues. J gave up 8 bases and V 4 bases, and 9 bases lay outside the gene matches. The full variable domain, with the rest looked up from reference TRBV5-1 and TRBJ2-1, is KAGVTQTPRYLIKTRGQQVTLSCSPISGHRSVSWYQQTPGQGLQFLFEYFSETQRNKGNFPGRFSGRQFSNSRSEMNVSTLELGDSALYLCASSRGGSSDEQFFGPGTRLTVL.

The genes are TRBV7-9 and TRBJ2-2, with 7 bases matching TRBD2. The CDR3 sequence is 13 residues long. Per the germline V gene, CDR1 is SEHNR and CDR2 is FQNEAQ (reference sequence). The V segment lost 6 bases and the J segment 3 bases; nucleotides outside the gene matches: 1. The CDR3 sequence: CASRAGDTGELFF. In nucleotides, the CDR3 is TGTGCCAGCAGGGCGGGAGACACCGGGGAGCTGTTTTTT.

In this sample, this clone turned up a few times. V usage is TRBV7-6 and J usage is TRBJ2-2; 7 bases are a match to TRBD2. After removal of 4 bases from V and 5 bases from J, the junction contained 1 base not matched to a gene. The CDR3 length is 13 residues. Germline values: CDR1 SGHVS, CDR2 FNYEAQ. The DNA for the CDR3 is TGTGCCAGCAGCTCTAGCGGAACCGGGGAGCTGTTTTTT. Protein product: CASSSSGTGELFF.

V and J are TRBV29-1 and TRBJ2-1, with 9 bases identical to TRBD2. The germline V gene has CDR1 SQVTM and CDR2 ANQGSEA. V shed 1 base and J 0 bases; nucleotides not matched to a gene: 7. The CDR3 is 17 residues long. CDR3 DNA: TGCAGCGTTGAAGGTGGGGAGCGGGAGGCCTCCTACAATGAGCAGTTCTTC. Encoded protein: CSVEGGEREASYNEQFF.

The chain joins TRBV7-9 to TRBJ2-7, with 9 bases aligning to TRBD1. Germline V gene data show CDR1 as SEHNR and CDR2 as FQNEAQ (reference sequence). This CDR3 spans 13 amino acids. V gave up 6 bases and J gave up 5 bases; unmatched junction bases: 5. CDR3 in amino acids: CASRPTGGDEQYF. DNA for the CDR3: TGTGCCAGCAGACCGACAGGGGGGGACGAGCAGTACTTC.

The J gene is TRBJ2-7, the V gene TRBV6-1; unclear D gene. The ends were cut back, 3 bases at V and 4 bases at J, with 16 bases in the middle. The CDR3 runs to 15 residues. Germline V lookup: CDR1 MNHNS, CDR2 SASEGT. The CDR3 bases are TGTGCCAGCAGTGAGCAGGCCTCCCCCTTATACGAGCAGTACTTC. Translation: CASSEQASPLYEQYF.

The rearrangement uses TRBV11-2 and TRBJ2-5, with D perhaps TRBD2 (6 bases). Trimming stripped 4 bases from V and 0 bases from J, with 15 bases between. The CDR3 has 16 residues. Germline V gene sequence: CDR1 SGHAT, CDR2 FQNNGV. Written as DNA, the CDR3 is TGTGCCAGCAGCTCGGGGGTGATCATCCACCAAGAGACCCAGTACTTC. Its translation: CASSSGVIIHQETQYF.

This chain joins TRBV28 and TRBJ1-2; 12 bases map to TRBD1. The length of the CDR3 is 18 residues. Germline CDR1 reads MDHEN; CDR2 reads SYDVKM. Trimming removed 7 bases from V and 4 bases from J; junction bases left unmatched: 16. CDR3 sequence: CASTTPPGQGAGFYGYTF. The DNA for the CDR3 is TGTGCCAGCACCACACCTCCGGGACAGGGGGCGGGGTTCTATGGCTACACCTTC.

This clone was detected only a few times. V is TRBV7-6 and J is TRBJ2-3, with D perhaps TRBD2 (6 bases). The V and J ends lost 4 bases and 2 bases respectively, with 13 bases between them. The CDR3 has 15 amino acids. Germline loops: CDR1 SGHVS, CDR2 FNYEAQ. CDR3 bases: TGTGCCAGCAGCTCACGGGACTCGTACACAGATACGCAGTATTTT. Translated, it gives CASSSRDSYTDTQYF.

The chain carries TRBV18 and TRBJ2-1; weak D call: TRBD2 (5 bases). Per germline, CDR1 KGHSH and CDR2 LQKENI. V was pared by 1 base and J by 3 bases, with 10 bases between. This CDR3 comprises 15 residues. CDR3 in DNA: TGTGCCAGCTCACCACAGCGGTCAAGCTACAATGAGCAGTTCTTC. Protein: CASSPQRSSYNEQFF.